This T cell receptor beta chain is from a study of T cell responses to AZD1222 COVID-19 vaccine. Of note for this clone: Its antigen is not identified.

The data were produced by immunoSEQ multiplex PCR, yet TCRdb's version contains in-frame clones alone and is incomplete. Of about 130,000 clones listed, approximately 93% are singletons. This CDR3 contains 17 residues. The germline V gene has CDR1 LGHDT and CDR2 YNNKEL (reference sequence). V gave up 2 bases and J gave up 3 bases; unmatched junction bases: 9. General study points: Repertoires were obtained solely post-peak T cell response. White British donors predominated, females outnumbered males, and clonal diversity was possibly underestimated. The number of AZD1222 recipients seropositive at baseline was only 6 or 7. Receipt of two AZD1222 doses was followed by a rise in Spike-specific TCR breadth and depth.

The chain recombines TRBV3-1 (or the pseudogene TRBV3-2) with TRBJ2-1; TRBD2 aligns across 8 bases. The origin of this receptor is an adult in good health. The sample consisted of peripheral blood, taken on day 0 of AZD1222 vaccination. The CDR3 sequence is CASSQQLGTRLYNEQFF. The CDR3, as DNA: TGTGCCAGCAGCCAACAGTTAGGGACTAGGCTCTACAATGAGCAGTTCTTC.